This entry features one T cell receptor (beta chain) sequence. What it binds is unknown. The PCR used 60 Vbeta and 13 Jbeta primers. In the original workflow: About 10 million shared chains were among approximately 80 million unique TCR beta chains counted in a later analysis. The data were produced by immunoSEQ multiplex PCR, yet TCRdb's version contains in-frame clones alone and is incomplete. V and J calls and clone size come straight from that table; D and trimming were deduced from the DNA. Among 100,000 or so clones listed, roughly 79% were seen once. The data were taken from a study of cytomegalovirus exposure and HLA in healthy donors. Study findings and constraints: The authors reported that TCR beta sequences could predict HLA-A and HLA-B alleles. These predictions were accurate for most subjects in the first cohort. In a later analysis, TCR beta V- and J-gene trimming was associated with a missense DCLRE1C variant.

This clonotype originated in a man aged 35 to 55 in good health and CMV-seronegative. The material sequenced was PBMCs.

The CDR3, as DNA: TGTGCCATCAGTGAGAACAGGGGTTATGGCTACACCTTC. Amino acids: CAISENRGYGYTF. The chain links TRBV10-3 to TRBJ1-2, with 7 positions matching TRBD1. This CDR3 is built from 13 residues. CDR1 ENHRY and CDR2 SYGVKD come from the germline V gene. Trimming took 2 bases from V and 5 from J; bases not matched to a gene: 2.